The 16 T cell receptor beta chains in this list originate from one sample, sequenced in a study of blood T cells in healthy people across ages. Sample-barcoded 5' priming and a J-beta primer mix drove a second PCR of about 6 to 12 cycles. TCRdb re-called the 5' RACE reads with MiXCR, one entry per CDR3 protein. The table records about 930,000 distinct CDR3 sequences, just under 30% of them present only once. These data also featured in a second study, about T cells of mothers and their children.

The sequencing input was blood. These receptors were obtained from a woman between 40 and 55 years old in good health.

The sample holds many counts of this clonotype. The chain links TRBV2 to TRBJ1-6; 7 bases fit TRBD1. Germline CDR1 and CDR2: SNHLY and FYNNEI. Unmatched junction bases numbered 6, after V lost 8 bases and J lost 8 bases. This CDR3 contains 13 residues. In nucleotides, the CDR3 is TGTGCCAGCGACGACAGGGACGATTCACCCCTCCACTTT. Protein: CASDDRDDSPLHF. The full variable domain, its missing parts supplied by reference TRBV2 and TRBJ1-6, is EPEVTQTPSHQVTQMGQEVILRCVPISNHLYFYWYRQILGQKVEFLVSFYNNEISEKSEIFDDQFSVERPDGSNFTLKIRSTKLEDSAMYFCASDDRDDSPLHFGNGTRLTVT.

This clonotype occurred many times. V is TRBV20-1 and J is TRBJ2-7; D perhaps matches TRBD1 (6 bases). The CDR3 is 15 residues long. The germline V and J ends were trimmed by 3 bases and 2 bases, with 17 bases remaining between them. Germline CDR1 is DFQATT and CDR2 is SNEGSKA (reference sequence). The CDR3 loop is CSASRTVQSPYEQYF. For the CDR3, the DNA is TGCAGTGCTAGTCGGACAGTGCAAAGTCCCTACGAGCAGTACTTC.

The chain joins TRBV12-3 or TRBV12-4 to TRBJ2-1; TRBD2 matches at 12 bases. CDR3 length equals 17 residues. The junction had 6 bases not matched to a gene; V was cut back by 5 bases and J by 1 base. The CDR3 DNA is TGTGCCAGCAGTCTATCTAGCGGGGGGGTTTCCTACAATGAGCAGTTCTTC. Translated, it gives CASSLSSGGVSYNEQFF.

This clonotype was seen a handful of times. This sequence joins TRBV28 and TRBJ2-7, with D possibly TRBD1 on 5 matching bases. Germline V gene lookup returns CDR1 MDHEN and CDR2 SYDVKM. V was cut by 7 bases and J by 3 bases, with 13 bases left in between. The CDR3 spans 13 residues. The CDR3 is CASNDSPLYEQYF. Here the CDR3 DNA reads TGTGCCAGCAACGACAGTCCCCTCTACGAGCAGTACTTC.

DNA of the CDR3: TGTGCCAGCTCACCAAGTTTCGTGGTTCAGCCCCAGCATTTT. Translating gives CASSPSFVVQPQHF. The V gene is TRBV18, the J gene TRBJ1-5; D remains ambiguous. Looked up from germline, CDR1 is KGHSH and CDR2 is LQKENI. This CDR3 is built from 14 residues. The V and J ends lost 2 bases and 6 bases respectively, with 11 bases between them.

This clonotype was observed a single time. Possible read error: a much larger clone is one base away. The J gene is TRBJ2-1, the V gene TRBV6-2 or TRBV6-3, with D possibly being TRBD1 (6 bases). Trimming took 2 bases from V and 13 from J, leaving 24 bases between them. Germline V gives CDR1 MNHEY, CDR2 SVGEGT. The CDR3 contains 16 residues. CDR3 bases: TGTGCCAGCAGTTACGGGGGCGGTGTCCCTTTTGAGACCCAGTTCTTC. Protein: CASSYGGGVPFETQFF.

On this clonotype itself: Since a much larger clone is just one base distant, this may be a read error. The J gene is TRBJ1-2, the V gene TRBV27; D not certain. From germline, CDR1 is MNHEY and CDR2 SMNVEV (reference sequence). V was shortened by 6 bases and J by 4 bases, with 15 bases between the two germline ends. This CDR3 region has 14 residues. The CDR3 bases are TGTGCCAGCAGGTTCACCGGGGAGAGCTATGGCTACACCTTC. It yields the protein CASRFTGESYGYTF.

This clonotype was seen repeatedly, ten times or more. The chain is built from TRBV6-2 or TRBV6-3 and TRBJ2-7, with D unclear. CDR1 is MNHEY, CDR2 SVGEGT, per germline. The CDR3 consists of 14 residues. V was pared by 0 bases and J by 0 bases, with 6 bases between. CDR3 loop: CASSYSASSYEQYF. The CDR3 DNA sequence: TGTGCCAGCAGTTACTCAGCGAGCTCCTACGAGCAGTACTTC.

The rearrangement links TRBV28 to TRBJ1-3; D gene unclear. Looked up from germline, CDR1 is MDHEN and CDR2 is SYDVKM. The CDR3 loop spans 12 amino acids. Trimming removed 7 bases from V and 3 bases from J, with 7 bases in between. This CDR3 is CASISNGNTIYF. CDR3 DNA: TGTGCCAGCATTAGCAATGGAAACACCATATATTTT.

This chain joins TRBV7-2 and TRBJ1-5; the match to TRBD1 covers 8 bases. CDR1 and CDR2 (germline): SGHTA, FQGNSA. CDR3 length equals 15 residues. Trimming removed 5 bases from V and 8 bases from J; junction bases left unmatched: 11. The CDR3 nucleotides read TGTGCCAGCAGCGAGCAGGGGGCTTTTGGGGAGCCCCAGCATTTT. Encoded protein: CASSEQGAFGEPQHF.

The chain recombines TRBV10-3 with TRBJ2-3; D is uncertain. The CDR3 spans 11 residues. Looked up from germline, CDR1 is ENHRY and CDR2 is SYGVKD. The V gene lost 3 bases and the J gene lost 4 bases, with 2 bases spanning the gap. CDR3 loop: CAISDSDTQYF. The DNA for the CDR3 is TGTGCCATCAGTGACTCAGATACGCAGTATTTT.

This clonotype was seen a handful of times. The CDR3 spells CASTSGGGTDTQYF. Here the CDR3 DNA reads TGTGCCAGCACAAGTGGCGGGGGCACAGATACGCAGTATTTT. This chain uses TRBV7-2 with TRBJ2-3; TRBD2 might be the D (6 bases). Trimming removed 7 bases at V and 1 base at J, with 12 bases between. This CDR3 spans 14 amino acids. The germline V gene encodes CDR1 SGHTA and CDR2 FQGNSA.

This clonotype was observed a single time. The chain uses TRBV11-3 and TRBJ2-3; D unresolved. V was cut by 3 bases and J by 0 bases, with 16 bases left in between. Germline CDR1 is SGHNT and CDR2 is YENEEA. The CDR3 spans 17 residues. The CDR3 DNA reads as TGTGCCAGCAGCTTCCCGGGTCTGGCGAAGAGCACAGATACGCAGTATTTT. Translating gives CASSFPGLAKSTDTQYF.

Turning to this clonotype: A much larger clone lies a single base off, so this may be a read error. The CDR3, as DNA: TGTGCCAGCAGTTACGGGGGTTCCCACGAGCGGTACTTC. The encoded protein is CASSYGGSHERYF. The rearrangement joins TRBV6-5 to TRBJ2-7; D may correspond to TRBD1 or TRBD2 (5 bases each). CDR1 is MNHEY and CDR2 is SVGAGI in the germline V gene. There are 13 residues in the CDR3.

The J gene is TRBJ2-7, the V gene TRBV24-1; TRBD1 might be the D (6 bases). CDR1 and CDR2 from the germline V gene are KGHDR and SFDVKD. The germline V and J ends were trimmed by 7 bases and 2 bases, with 14 bases remaining between them. CDR3 length: 14 amino acids. The chain's CDR3 is CATRDSRAPYEQYF. In DNA form, the CDR3 reads TGTGCCACCAGGGACAGTAGGGCCCCCTACGAGCAGTACTTC.

The CDR3 nucleotides read TGTGCCAGCAGTTACTCGATGGTCAATCAGCCCCAGCATTTT. Translating it yields CASSYSMVNQPQHF. The chain combines TRBV6-6 with TRBJ1-5; D call uncertain. V was pared by 0 bases and J by 3 bases, with 6 bases between. CDR1 and CDR2 from the germline V gene are MNHNY and SVGAGI (reference sequence). The CDR3 is made up of 14 amino acids.